The 25 T cell receptor beta chains reported below all come from one sample, sequenced in a study of blood T cell repertoires in COVID-19. Assay: immunoSEQ multiplex PCR; the TCRdb copy retains only in-frame clones and omits some. The sample consists of roughly 240,000 clones, about 86% of them appearing once. The sample taken for sequencing was peripheral blood. The origin of the receptors is a man aged 18 to 29 with active or convalescent COVID-19.

The CDR3 here is CAWSPGGKQFF. The CDR3 bases are TGTGCCTGGAGCCCGGGGGGTAAGCAGTTCTTC. V usage is TRBV30 and J usage is TRBJ2-1; TRBD2 agrees at 7 bases. V trimming: 3 bases; J trimming: 11 bases; junction bases outside the gene matches: 4. This CDR3 is 11 amino acids long. Germline assignment: CDR1 GTSNPN and CDR2 SVGIG (reference sequence).

The chain recombines TRBV19 with TRBJ1-3; D uncertain. This CDR3 spans 16 amino acids. Germline assignment: CDR1 LNHDA and CDR2 SQIVND (reference sequence). Trimming pared 7 bases from V and 0 bases from J, leaving 16 bases between. The CDR3 coding sequence is TGTGCCAGTACTTTTGGAACAGATCACTCTGGAAACACCATATATTTT. It is translated as CASTFGTDHSGNTIYF.

In this sample, this clone turned up once. The gene calls are TRBV5-6 and TRBJ2-7, with D possibly TRBD2 on 6 matching bases. This CDR3 is 14 amino acids long. The germline CDR1 and CDR2 sequences are SGHDT and YYEEEE. With 0 bases removed from V and 5 bases from J, the gap between germline ends came to 12 bases. CDR3 in amino acids: CASSLGGAANEQYF. Written as DNA, the CDR3 is TGTGCCAGCAGCTTGGGCGGGGCCGCAAACGAGCAGTACTTC.

The gene calls are TRBV6-6 and TRBJ2-1; 8 nucleotides agree with TRBD1. Trimming took 6 bases from V and 3 from J; bases not matched to a gene: 10. Germline CDR1 reads MNHNY; CDR2 reads SVGAGI (reference sequence). The CDR3 extends over 16 amino acids. The CDR3 bases are TGTGCCAGCAGCCCTGGGGTGGGACAGGTCTACAATGAGCAGTTCTTC. Its protein is CASSPGVGQVYNEQFF.

V usage is TRBV24-1 and J usage is TRBJ2-5; 7 bases line up with TRBD2. This CDR3 region has 14 residues. Germline V gene sequence: CDR1 KGHDR, CDR2 SFDVKD. V was clipped by 5 bases and J by 7 bases; unmatched bases: 9. CDR3 region: CATSAAGDWATQYF. For the CDR3, the DNA is TGTGCCACCAGTGCGGCGGGAGATTGGGCGACCCAGTACTTC.

The chain recombines TRBV3-1 (or the pseudogene TRBV3-2) with TRBJ2-3; TRBD2 matches 7 bases. The germline CDR1 and CDR2 sequences are LGHDT and YNNKEL (reference sequence). With 0 bases clipped from V and 1 base from J, the junction kept 4 bases outside the gene matches. The length of the CDR3 is 16 residues. The CDR3 sequence is CASSQDGTSGTDTQYF. The DNA for the CDR3 is TGTGCCAGCAGCCAAGATGGCACTAGCGGCACAGATACGCAGTATTTT.

V usage is TRBV7-9 and J usage is TRBJ2-2, with D tentatively TRBD1 (6 bases). This CDR3 comprises 15 residues. The V gene lost 5 bases and the J gene lost 5 bases, with 15 bases spanning the gap. Germline assignment: CDR1 SEHNR and CDR2 FQNEAQ (reference sequence). The CDR3, as DNA: TGTGCCAGCAGCCTTACAGGGTTAAGAACCGGGGAGCTGTTTTTT. Its translation is CASSLTGLRTGELFF.

This chain connects TRBV6-5 to TRBJ1-1, with D hard to call. V lost 4 bases and J 1 base, leaving 10 bases between the germline ends. Germline CDR1 reads MNHEY; CDR2 reads SVGAGI. The CDR3 length is 14 residues. The CDR3 protein is CASSFGLGNTEAFF. The CDR3 region has the DNA TGTGCCAGCAGTTTCGGGTTAGGGAACACTGAAGCTTTCTTT.

CDR3: CASSRDGTSRSLQFF. CDR3 DNA sequence: TGTGCCAGCAGCCGAGACGGGACTAGCCGCTCATTGCAGTTCTTC. The chain combines TRBV3-1 (or the pseudogene TRBV3-2) with TRBJ2-1; 9 bases map to TRBD2. This CDR3 contains 15 residues. V lost 4 bases and J lost 12; bases outside the gene matches: 13. CDR1 LGHDT and CDR2 YNNKEL come from the germline V gene (reference sequence).

The chain employs TRBV24-1 and TRBJ2-3, with 9 bases matching TRBD1. V trimming: 4 bases; J trimming: 6 bases; junction bases outside the gene matches: 16. Germline loops: CDR1 KGHDR, CDR2 SFDVKD. This CDR3 spans 18 amino acids. The CDR3 protein is CATSDPRSGTGTEDTQYF. Here the CDR3 DNA reads TGTGCCACCAGTGACCCCCGTTCCGGGACAGGGACGGAGGATACGCAGTATTTT.

The rearrangement joins TRBV5-4 to TRBJ1-1; D is undetermined. Germline loops: CDR1 SGHNT, CDR2 YYREEE (reference sequence). The V end lost 5 bases, the J end lost 1 base, and 6 bases lay between the germline ends. There are 12 residues in the CDR3. The CDR3 loop is CASRRGNTEAFF. CDR3 bases: TGTGCCAGCAGGCGGGGGAACACTGAAGCTTTCTTT.

This rearrangement joins TRBV7-9 to TRBJ2-1; 7 nucleotides line up with TRBD2. CDR1 and CDR2 from the germline V gene are SEHNR and FQNEAQ (reference sequence). J lost 10 bases, V lost 1 base, and 7 bases had no gene match. The CDR3 has 14 residues. CDR3 in amino acids: CASSLERTRGEQFF. For the CDR3, the DNA is TGTGCCAGCAGCTTAGAACGGACTAGAGGAGAGCAGTTCTTC.

The chain joins TRBV6-5 to TRBJ2-5, with 8 nucleotides matching TRBD2. The V gene end was trimmed by 6 bases and the J gene end by 1 base; junction bases not matched to a gene: 4. CDR3 length equals 14 residues. The V gene's germline CDR1 is MNHEY and CDR2 SVGAGI. This chain's CDR3 is CASRISGAQETQYF. The CDR3 bases are TGTGCCAGCAGGATTAGCGGGGCCCAAGAGACCCAGTACTTC.

The J gene is TRBJ2-1, the V gene TRBV25-1; 8 nucleotides agree with TRBD2. The trim removed 6 bases at V and 4 bases at J, leaving 8 bases unmatched. CDR3 length: 15 residues. Germline V gene sequence: CDR1 MGHDK, CDR2 SYGVNS. In nucleotides, the CDR3 is TGTGCCAGCAGCGATAGCGGGGCATCTTACAATGAGCAGTTCTTC. This encodes CASSDSGASYNEQFF.

The CDR3 loop reads CASSLLAGGLLAKNIQYF. The CDR3 nucleotides read TGTGCCAGTAGTCTTCTAGCGGGAGGTCTCTTAGCCAAAAACATTCAGTACTTC. The chain carries TRBV19 and TRBJ2-4; 11 bases align to TRBD2. CDR3 size: 18 residues. The germline V gene encodes CDR1 LNHDA and CDR2 SQIVND (reference sequence). J lost 0 bases, V lost 5 bases, and 9 bases had no gene match.

This clone was recorded only once. The V and J genes are TRBV7-2 and TRBJ1-2; D perhaps matches TRBD1 (6 bases). There are 16 residues in the CDR3. Germline V CDR1 and CDR2: SGHTA, FQGNSA. Trimming took off 5 bases at V and 0 bases at J, with 16 bases between the two ends. CDR3 in amino acids: CASSLNHGQPNYGYTF. As DNA, the CDR3 is TGTGCCAGCAGCCTCAACCATGGACAGCCTAACTATGGCTACACCTTC.

This chain links TRBV6-1 with TRBJ1-4, with 8 bases that match TRBD1. CDR1 is MNHNS and CDR2 is SASEGT in the germline V gene. The CDR3 consists of 17 residues. J lost 10 bases, V lost 0 bases, and 13 bases had no gene match. CDR3 sequence: CASSEARLSGQAGKLFF. CDR3 in DNA: TGTGCCAGCAGTGAAGCGCGGCTCTCGGGACAGGCCGGAAAACTGTTTTTT.

The chain has TRBV6-5 and TRBJ2-3; 8 bases are a match to TRBD2. The junction had 8 bases not matched to a gene; V was cut back by 6 bases and J by 6 bases. The CDR3 covers 14 residues. The germline V gene encodes CDR1 MNHEY and CDR2 SVGAGI. CDR3 in amino acids: CASSNGGAGDTQYF. DNA for the CDR3: TGTGCCAGCAGCAACGGGGGGGCAGGCGATACGCAGTATTTT.

This sequence joins TRBV19 and TRBJ1-1, with D perhaps matching TRBD1 (6 bases). V lost 6 bases and J lost 3, with 8 bases in between. Per the germline V gene, CDR1 is LNHDA and CDR2 is SQIVND (reference sequence). The CDR3 consists of 12 residues. CDR3 DNA sequence: TGTGCCAGTAGGGACAGTTACACTGAAGCTTTCTTT. Amino acid sequence: CASRDSYTEAFF.

This chain connects TRBV7-2 to TRBJ1-5; TRBD1 is a possible D gene (5 bases). The CDR3 has 13 amino acids. CDR1 and CDR2 from the germline V gene are SGHTA and FQGNSA. With 4 bases removed from V and 9 bases from J, the gap between germline ends came to 13 bases. CDR3 DNA sequence: TGTGCCAGCAGCTACCCAAGCGGGGGGCCCCAGCATTTT. It codes for CASSYPSGGPQHF.

The chain recombines TRBV29-1 with TRBJ2-2, with D hard to call. This CDR3 is 13 amino acids long. Germline assignment: CDR1 SQVTM and CDR2 ANQGSEA. Trimming took off 3 bases at V and 3 bases at J, with 8 bases between the two ends. The CDR3 is CSVETFYTGELFF. CDR3 sequence (DNA): TGCAGCGTTGAGACATTTTACACCGGGGAGCTGTTTTTT.

The chain combines TRBV5-4 with TRBJ2-3; D is undetermined. CDR1 is SGHNT, CDR2 YYREEE, per germline (reference sequence). Between the trimmed V and J ends, which lost 0 bases and 4 bases, there was a span of 9 bases. The CDR3 is made up of 14 amino acids. The CDR3 reads CASSLDSTADTQYF. In nucleotides, the CDR3 is TGTGCCAGCAGCTTGGATTCTACCGCAGATACGCAGTATTTT.

The chain employs TRBV18 and TRBJ2-2; perhaps TRBD2 as D (5 bases). V lost 4 bases to trimming and J lost 5 bases, with 11 bases between them. The V gene's germline CDR1 is KGHSH and CDR2 LQKENI. CDR3 length: 14 amino acids. The CDR3 protein is CASSLTGETGELFF. The CDR3 DNA is TGTGCCAGCTCACTTACCGGGGAAACCGGGGAGCTGTTTTTT.

The chain couples TRBV7-3 to TRBJ2-2, with D maybe TRBD2 (6 bases). Trimming cost V 2 bases and J 0 bases, with 10 bases left between them. From germline, CDR1 is SGHTA and CDR2 FQGTGA. The CDR3 extends over 16 amino acids. CDR3 sequence (DNA): TGTGCCAGCAGCTTATACGGGGAGGCGAACACCGGGGAGCTGTTTTTT. Protein sequence: CASSLYGEANTGELFF. Together with reference TRBV7-3 and TRBJ2-2, the CDR3 gives the full variable domain: GAGVSQTPSNKVTEKGKYVELRCDPISGHTALYWYRQSLGQGPEFLIYFQGTGAADDSGLPNDRFFAVRPEGSVSTLKIQRTERGDSAVYLCASSLYGEANTGELFFGEGSRLTVL.

This rearrangement joins TRBV10-2 to TRBJ2-7, with TRBD1 matching 10 bases. V trimming: 5 bases; J trimming: 2 bases; junction bases outside the gene matches: 3. The CDR3 spans 14 residues. From germline, CDR1 is WSHSY and CDR2 SAAADI. CDR3 amino acids: CASSSGTGAYEQYF. The CDR3 region has the DNA TGCGCCAGCAGTTCCGGGACAGGGGCCTACGAGCAGTACTTC.